This TCR beta chain was recorded in a study of OX40 agonist ivuxolimab in advanced cancers. The wider study: People in dose escalation had one of these cancers: hepatocellular carcinoma, melanoma, renal cell or head and neck cancer.

Measured with immunoSEQ multiplex PCR; TCRdb has only the in-frame clones, and not every one. The sample shows 70,000 to 95,000 clones, roughly nine tenths of them seen only once. The length of the CDR3 is 13 residues. Between the trimmed V and J ends, which lost 0 bases and 3 bases, there was a span of 7 bases. Germline CDR1 GTSNPN, CDR2 SVGIG (reference sequence). The rearrangement links TRBV30 to TRBJ2-3; D gene ambiguous. The receptor comes from an adult with an advanced solid tumor such as melanoma, head and neck, liver or kidney cancer. The source was CD4+ or CD8+ T cells sorted from blood, collected in a trial of the OX40 agonist ivuxolimab. In DNA, the CDR3 is TGTGCCTGGAGTGTAGGGTTGACAGATACGCAGTATTTT. Translated: CAWSVGLTDTQYF. Complete variable domain (other parts from reference TRBV30 and TRBJ2-3): SQTIHQWPATLVQPVGSPLSLECTVEGTSNPNLYWYRQAAGRGLQLLFYSVGIGQISSEVPQNLSASRPQDRQFILSSKKLLLSDSGFYLCAWSVGLTDTQYFGPGTRLTVL.